This TCR beta chain was identified in a study of OX40 agonist ivuxolimab in advanced cancers. Study outcomes and limitations: The 0.1-3.0 mg/kg partial responders had among the lowest clonal expansion.

Sequencing used immunoSEQ multiplex PCR; TCRdb keeps in-frame clones, though not all of them. Of approximately 70,000 clones listed, around four fifths are singletons. J gave up 4 bases and V 6 bases, and 9 bases lay outside the gene matches. This CDR3 comprises 17 residues. Germline CDR1 and CDR2: SEHNR and FQNEAQ (reference sequence). Any history of autoimmune disease or systemic immunosuppression disqualified patients. Remarks on this clone: Its target is not known.

This chain uses TRBV7-9 with TRBJ2-5; 15 positions agree with TRBD2. Here the sequenced sample was CD4+ or CD8+ T cells sorted from blood, taken in a trial of the OX40 agonist ivuxolimab. The source is an adult with an advanced solid tumor such as melanoma, head and neck, liver or kidney cancer. In DNA form, the CDR3 reads TGTGCCAGCAGGGACGGACTAGCGGGAGGGCCGCGAGAGACCCAGTACTTC. Its translation: CASRDGLAGGPRETQYF.